The present TCR beta chain was sequenced within a study of blood T cell repertoires in COVID-19. Germline V gene sequence: CDR1 SGDLS, CDR2 YYNGEE. Trimming removed 4 bases from V and 4 bases from J; junction bases left unmatched: 6. The CDR3 sequence is 17 residues long. The table came from immunoSEQ multiplex PCR; TCRdb's copy has only in-frame clones and leaves some out. This table holds about 170,000 clones, approximately 87% found once. This chain uses TRBV9 with TRBJ2-3; 16 nucleotides agree with TRBD2. The receptor was isolated from a woman aged 45-65 years who had recovered from COVID-19. The material sequenced was PBMCs or T cells enriched from blood (not recorded which). The CDR3 protein is CASSFLGLAGGADTQYF. The DNA for the CDR3 is TGTGCCAGCAGCTTTCTGGGACTAGCGGGGGGGGCAGATACGCAGTATTTT.